This entry lists 15 T cell receptor beta chains sequenced from one sample in a study of human T cells and chemical hapten exposure. Indicated time point: patch test 3, about 24 weeks after DPC sensitization. As to treatment: therapeutic diphenylcyclopropenone sensitization with weekly scalp DPC. TCRdb fed the RACE reads into MiXCR, producing one record per CDR3 protein. The data contain approximately 80,000 distinct CDR3 sequences, 11% of them singletons. Here the sequenced sample was whole blood, taken in connection with sensitization to the hapten diphenylcyclopropenone (DPC). Receptors were obtained from a woman aged 45 to 65 with alopecia areata. Some clones in this sample may be carry-over from other donors' samples.

This clonotype was seen ten or more times. The chain has TRBV28 and TRBJ2-4; D may be TRBD2 (5 bases). The V and J ends lost 1 base and 1 base respectively, with 20 bases between them. The CDR3 spans 19 residues. From germline, CDR1 is MDHEN and CDR2 SYDVKM. The CDR3 bases are TGTGCCAGCAGTTTATCCGGAACTAGGGTTACTATGGCCAAAAACATTCAGTACTTC. Protein: CASSLSGTRVTMAKNIQYF. Filled out from reference TRBV28 and TRBJ2-4, the complete variable domain reads DVKVTQSSRYLVKRTGEKVFLECVQDMDHENMFWYRQDPGLGLRLIYFSYDVKMKEKGDIPEGYSVSREKKERFSLILESASTNQTSMYLCASSLSGTRVTMAKNIQYFGAGTRLSVL.

The chain uses TRBV20-1 and TRBJ2-1; TRBD2 is a possible D gene (5 bases). CDR3 size: 11 residues. Deletions cut 5 bases from V and 9 bases from J, with 11 bases between. CDR1 is DFQATT, CDR2 SNEGSKA, per germline (reference sequence). The CDR3 region is CSAPGNGEQFF. The CDR3, as DNA: TGCAGTGCTCCGGGGAACGGTGAGCAGTTCTTC.

This clonotype was detected many times. The CDR3 here is CASSQTQVSSGNTIYF. The DNA for the CDR3 is TGTGCCAGCAGCCAGACACAGGTTAGCTCTGGAAACACCATATATTTT. The chain carries TRBV4-2 and TRBJ1-3, with D possibly TRBD1 on 5 matching bases. Germline CDR1 is LGHNA and CDR2 is YNFKEQ. The length of the CDR3 is 16 residues. Between the trimmed V and J ends, which lost 3 bases and 0 bases, there was a span of 12 bases.

This clonotype came up once. This chain joins TRBV12-3 or TRBV12-4 and TRBJ2-3; D tentatively reads TRBD1 or TRBD2 (5 bases each). CDR3 length: 14 residues. The ends were cut back, 7 bases at V and 2 bases at J, with 13 bases in the middle. CDR3 amino acids: CASTRDGSTDTQYF. As DNA, the CDR3 is TGTGCCAGCACGAGGGACGGGTCCACAGATACGCAGTATTTT.

This clonotype was seen many times. The J gene is TRBJ1-1, the V gene TRBV12-3 or TRBV12-4; D ambiguous. V dropped 3 bases and J dropped 2 bases, with 4 bases sitting between them. The CDR3 is 12 residues long. CDR3: CASSLGNTEAFF. For the CDR3, the DNA is TGTGCCAGCAGTTTGGGTAACACTGAAGCTTTCTTT.

This clonotype was detected ten times or more. The chain couples TRBV11-2 to TRBJ2-7; D unclear. V shed 6 bases and J shed 3 bases, with 15 bases lying between them. Looked up from germline, CDR1 is SGHAT and CDR2 is FQNNGV. This CDR3 contains 14 residues. The CDR3 here is CASSPGESHYEQYF. The CDR3 bases are TGTGCCAGCAGTCCTGGGGAAAGCCACTACGAGCAGTACTTC.

This clonotype was seen repeatedly, ten times or more. The chain couples TRBV28 to TRBJ2-7, with D tentatively TRBD1 (6 bases). Trimming removed 6 bases from V and 6 bases from J, with 12 bases in between. Germline V lookup: CDR1 MDHEN, CDR2 SYDVKM. This CDR3 is 12 amino acids long. Here the CDR3 DNA reads TGTGCCAGCAGCCGTACAGGGATCGAGCAGTACTTC. Translation gives CASSRTGIEQYF. Together with reference TRBV28 and TRBJ2-7, the CDR3 gives the full variable domain: DVKVTQSSRYLVKRTGEKVFLECVQDMDHENMFWYRQDPGLGLRLIYFSYDVKMKEKGDIPEGYSVSREKKERFSLILESASTNQTSMYLCASSRTGIEQYFGPGTRLTVT.

Many counts were recorded for this clonotype. The gene calls are TRBV5-1 and TRBJ2-5; 7 bases are a match to TRBD2. The germline CDR1 and CDR2 sequences are SGHRS and YFSETQ. The CDR3 length is 16 residues. Trimming took 0 bases from V and 0 from J; bases not matched to a gene: 5. CDR3 sequence reads: CASSLGPSGDQETQYF. DNA for the CDR3: TGCGCCAGCAGCTTGGGGCCTAGCGGAGACCAAGAGACCCAGTACTTC.

This clonotype was recorded at least ten times. The genes are TRBV30 and TRBJ1-2, with 8 bases identical to TRBD1. Germline CDR1 is GTSNPN and CDR2 is SVGIG (reference sequence). V lost 0 bases, J lost 10 bases, and 10 bases stayed unmatched. This CDR3 spans 14 amino acids. CDR3 region: CAWSVRGGQGNYTF. In nucleotides, the CDR3 is TGTGCCTGGAGTGTACGGGGAGGACAGGGTAACTACACCTTC.

The gene calls are TRBV6-5 and TRBJ2-1; D gene ambiguous. The CDR3 loop spans 14 amino acids. Per germline, CDR1 MNHEY and CDR2 SVGAGI. The germline V and J ends were trimmed by 3 bases and 4 bases, with 10 bases remaining between them. The CDR3 region is CASSYSSEYNEQFF. DNA of the CDR3: TGTGCCAGCAGTTATAGTTCGGAGTACAATGAGCAGTTCTTC.

The genes are TRBV19 and TRBJ2-1; 9 positions match TRBD1. Germline CDR1 is LNHDA and CDR2 is SQIVND (reference sequence). Unmatched junction bases numbered 6, after V lost 5 bases and J lost 4 bases. The CDR3 spans 15 residues. CDR3 residues: CASSSPGQGYNEQFF. The CDR3 coding sequence is TGTGCCAGTAGTTCCCCGGGACAGGGTTACAATGAGCAGTTCTTC.

In its sample, this clonotype was seen a few times. This chain uses TRBV10-3 with TRBJ2-1, with 9 bases lining up with TRBD1. CDR1 is ENHRY, CDR2 SYGVKD, per germline. The CDR3 consists of 18 residues. The V segment lost 8 bases and the J segment 0 bases; nucleotides outside the gene matches: 14. The CDR3 DNA follows: TGTGCCATCGGGAGGGGGGGACAGGGTCCGAGCTCCTACAATGAGCAGTTCTTC. This gives the protein CAIGRGGQGPSSYNEQFF.

The chain couples TRBV2 to TRBJ2-2, with 7 bases identical to TRBD1. V gave up 10 bases and J gave up 1 base; unmatched junction bases: 9. The CDR3 runs 15 residues. Germline assignment: CDR1 SNHLY and CDR2 FYNNEI. The CDR3 is CANRPDRRNTGELFF. The CDR3 nucleotides read TGTGCCAACAGACCGGACAGGAGGAACACCGGGGAGCTGTTTTTT.

This clonotype was seen only once. A single base separates this from a much larger clone, so it may be a read error. The V gene is TRBV7-3, the J gene TRBJ2-5; D is uncertain. CDR3 length: 15 amino acids. In germline, CDR1 is SGHTA, CDR2 FQGTGA. The CDR3 region has the DNA TGTGTCAGCAGCTCAAATGGGCTGCCTTCGGAGACACAGTACTTC. It yields the protein CVSSSNGLPSETQYF.

This clonotype came up a few times. V usage is TRBV18 and J usage is TRBJ1-5; the match to TRBD1 covers 7 bases. The CDR3 has 15 residues. Germline CDR1 KGHSH, CDR2 LQKENI. V lost 2 bases and J lost 1; bases outside the gene matches: 2. CDR3 bases: TGTGCCAGCTCACCAGAGACAGGGAGCAATCAGCCCCAGCATTTT. Protein: CASSPETGSNQPQHF.